This entry lists 15 T cell receptor beta chains sequenced from one sample in a study of cytomegalovirus exposure and HLA in healthy donors. 60 Vbeta and 13 Jbeta primers were used in PCR. Profiling relied on immunoSEQ multiplex PCR, and the TCRdb table lists in-frame clones only, not all of them. The data contain 95,000 to 150,000 clones, around 72% of them seen just once; the ten biggest clones take up 3.5% to 4.5%. The sample consisted of PBMCs. These receptor sequences come from a man aged 30-40 years in good health and CMV-seronegative.

CDR3 DNA sequence: TGTGCCAGCAGTGACAGGGGCCGCGAGCAGTACTTC. Translating gives CASSDRGREQYF. This sequence joins TRBV2 and TRBJ2-7, with D possibly TRBD1 on 6 matching bases. The CDR3 runs 12 residues. CDR1 is SNHLY, CDR2 FYNNEI, per germline. Deletions cut 3 bases from V and 6 bases from J, with 9 bases between.

V and J are TRBV12-5 and TRBJ2-3, with D tentatively TRBD1 (6 bases). Trimming left V 9 bases short and J 6 bases short, with 19 bases between. CDR3 length equals 14 residues. Germline CDR1 LGHNT, CDR2 FRNRAP. CDR3 in amino acids: CASTSGVPLDTQYF. As DNA, the CDR3 is TGTGCTAGCACCTCAGGGGTCCCGTTGGATACGCAGTATTTT.

The chain joins TRBV27 to TRBJ2-5; 9 bases agree with TRBD1. The DNA end favors TRBJ2-7, so the J call may be wrong. This CDR3 has 20 residues. Germline loops: CDR1 MNHEY, CDR2 SMNVEV (reference sequence). The CDR3 is CASSLAVPGQGDWTMNEQYF. The CDR3 DNA reads TGTGCCAGCAGTTTAGCCGTCCCGGGACAGGGCGATTGGACGATGAACGAGCAGTACTTC.

V usage is TRBV7-2 and J usage is TRBJ1-2; no clear D gene. Germline V CDR1 and CDR2: SGHTA, FQGNSA. V was trimmed by 3 bases and J by 6 bases, leaving 8 bases between them. This CDR3 contains 12 residues. This CDR3 reads CASSLTLDGYTF. The DNA for the CDR3 is TGTGCCAGCAGCTTGACCCTAGATGGCTACACCTTC.

V and J are TRBV6-5 and TRBJ1-1; TRBD1 matches 7 bases. CDR1 MNHEY and CDR2 SVGAGI come from the germline V gene. The V and J ends lost 6 bases and 3 bases, in that order; junction bases with no gene match: 7. The CDR3 spans 14 residues. CDR3 in DNA: TGTGCCAGCAGCACGGTCGGACAGGACACTGAAGCTTTCTTT. As protein: CASSTVGQDTEAFF.

This chain uses TRBV6-5 with TRBJ1-5; D is perhaps TRBD1 (6 bases). V shed 6 bases and J shed 6 bases, with 12 bases lying between them. CDR1 and CDR2 (germline): MNHEY, SVGAGI. The CDR3 length is 13 residues. CDR3 sequence: CASRSTGSQPQHF. The CDR3 nucleotides are TGTGCCAGCAGATCTACAGGGAGTCAGCCCCAGCATTTT.

The chain employs TRBV2 and TRBJ1-1, with a weak D call TRBD1 (6 bases). V lost 9 bases, J lost 1 base, and 15 bases lay in between. Per the germline V gene, CDR1 is SNHLY and CDR2 is FYNNEI. This CDR3 contains 14 residues. CDR3 residues: CARGPTGENTEAFF. As DNA, the CDR3 is TGTGCCAGAGGACCGACAGGTGAGAACACTGAAGCTTTCTTT.

The chain has TRBV10-3 and TRBJ2-5; TRBD2 matches 14 bases. The length of the CDR3 is 16 residues. V dropped 3 bases and J dropped 5; count of bases not matched to a gene: 5. Germline assignment: CDR1 ENHRY and CDR2 SYGVKD. DNA of the CDR3: TGTGCCATCAGTGACCGACTAGCGGGGGGGTGGGAGACCCAGTACTTC. Protein: CAISDRLAGGWETQYF.

The chain carries TRBV10-2 and TRBJ2-7; D may be TRBD2 (6 bases). Germline V gene data show CDR1 as WSHSY and CDR2 as SAAADI. CDR3 length equals 13 residues. Deletions cut 10 bases from V and 0 bases from J, with 13 bases between. The CDR3 nucleotides read TGCGCCACTAAGGAGGGGAGCTCCTACGAGCAGTACTTC. Translated: CATKEGSSYEQYF.

The chain is built from TRBV7-3 and TRBJ2-1; 11 bases map to TRBD2. Germline assignment: CDR1 SGHTA and CDR2 FQGTGA. The trim removed 0 bases at V and 13 bases at J, leaving 2 bases unmatched. The CDR3 is 13 amino acids. In nucleotides, the CDR3 is TGTGCCAGCAGCTTAACGACTAGCGGGGACCAGTTCTTC. It translates to CASSLTTSGDQFF.

V gene TRBV13 combines with J gene TRBJ2-7; D possibly corresponds to TRBD1 (8 bases). The CDR3 contains 14 residues. Germline V CDR1 and CDR2: PRHDT, FYEKMQ (reference sequence). V was clipped by 5 bases and J by 7 bases, with 18 bases between them. Here the CDR3 reads CASSTRQGRGEQYF. The CDR3 nucleotides read TGTGCCAGCAGCACACGACAGGGGAGGGGGGAGCAGTACTTC.

This chain joins TRBV28 and TRBJ1-2; D not certain. V was clipped by 0 bases and J by 1 base, with 6 bases between them. This CDR3 is built from 14 residues. Germline CDR1 reads MDHEN; CDR2 reads SYDVKM. The CDR3 loop reads CASSLWGDNYGYTF. In nucleotides, the CDR3 is TGTGCCAGCAGTTTATGGGGCGATAACTATGGCTACACCTTC.

The gene calls are TRBV5-4 and TRBJ2-5; no clear D. Per the germline V gene, CDR1 is SGHNT and CDR2 is YYREEE (reference sequence). The CDR3 loop spans 14 amino acids. The V and J ends lost 1 base and 4 bases respectively, with 11 bases between them. The CDR3 DNA is TGTGCCAGCAGCTTGAAGCTACCTATAGAGACCCAGTACTTC. Amino acids: CASSLKLPIETQYF. The full variable domain, completed using reference TRBV5-4 and TRBJ2-5, is ETGVTQSPTHLIKTRGQQVTLRCSSQSGHNTVSWYQQALGQGPQFIFQYYREEENGRGNFPPRFSGLQFPNYSSELNVNALELDDSALYLCASSLKLPIETQYFGPGTRLLVL.

This clone was observed a few times. Other DNA sequences in this specimen translate into the identical CDR3. V gene TRBV5-1 combines with J gene TRBJ1-5; D might be TRBD1 (6 bases). V lost 0 bases and J 4 bases, leaving 8 bases between the germline ends. Per germline, CDR1 SGHRS and CDR2 YFSETQ. This CDR3 contains 14 residues. The CDR3 nucleotides are TGCGCCAGCAGCTTGGGAACAGGGAATCAGCCCCAGCATTTT. Translating it yields CASSLGTGNQPQHF.

There are a few counts of this clone. J is TRBJ2-3 and V is TRBV28; 14 bases align to TRBD2. The CDR3 runs 16 residues. CDR1 is MDHEN and CDR2 is SYDVKM in the germline V gene. Germline trimming cut 1 base from V and 5 bases from J; bases unmatched to any gene: 2. In DNA form, the CDR3 reads TGTGCCAGCAGTTTATTGACTAGCGGGGGGGAAGATACGCAGTATTTT. Translation gives CASSLLTSGGEDTQYF.